This T cell receptor beta chain was profiled in a study of blood T cell repertoires in COVID-19. Trimming cost V 4 bases and J 0 bases; bases outside gene matches: 11. Looked up from germline, CDR1 is KGHSH and CDR2 is LQKENI. The CDR3 extends over 17 amino acids. Profiled with immunoSEQ multiplex PCR; TCRdb holds only in-frame clones, not every one. Among around 300,000 clones listed, around 89% were seen once. This chain links TRBV18 with TRBJ1-1, with TRBD1 matching 7 bases. The receptor's source is a woman aged 50 to 65 who had recovered from COVID-19. Sequencing was carried out using PBMCs or T cells enriched from blood (not recorded which). In DNA, the CDR3 is TGTGCCAGCTCACTATTTGGGACAGAAGAGTTGAACACTGAAGCTTTCTTT. Its translation: CASSLFGTEELNTEAFF.